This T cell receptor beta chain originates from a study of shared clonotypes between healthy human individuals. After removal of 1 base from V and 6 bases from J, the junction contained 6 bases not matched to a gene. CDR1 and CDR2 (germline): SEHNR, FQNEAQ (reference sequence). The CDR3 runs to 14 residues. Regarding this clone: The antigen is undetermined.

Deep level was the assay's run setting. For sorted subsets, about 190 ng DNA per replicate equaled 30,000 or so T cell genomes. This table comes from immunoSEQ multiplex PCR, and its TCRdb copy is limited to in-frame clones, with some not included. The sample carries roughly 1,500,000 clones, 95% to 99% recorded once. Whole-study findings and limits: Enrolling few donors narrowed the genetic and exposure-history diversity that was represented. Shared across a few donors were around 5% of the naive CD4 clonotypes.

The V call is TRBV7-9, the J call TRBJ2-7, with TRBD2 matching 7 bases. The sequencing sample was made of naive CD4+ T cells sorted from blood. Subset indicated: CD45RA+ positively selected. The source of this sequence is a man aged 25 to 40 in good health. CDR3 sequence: CASSLGASSGEQYF. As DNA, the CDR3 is TGTGCCAGCAGCTTAGGAGCGTCTAGCGGCGAGCAGTACTTC.